This TCR beta chain came from a study of cytomegalovirus exposure and HLA in healthy donors. Broader study findings: A previous analysis found most TCR beta V segments productive roughly 87% or roughly 30% of the time. Being indistinguishable, some V segments were excluded, TRBV6-2 and TRBV6-3 among them.

This CDR3 has 21 amino acids. V lost 1 base and J lost 6; bases outside the gene matches: 17. Germline-derived CDR1 and CDR2 are SGHDN and FVKESK. The PCR ran on 60 Vbeta and 13 Jbeta primers. Study processing details: In a later analysis, the count reached about 75 million unique TCR beta chains, with 8.5 million to 14 million shared. Here immunoSEQ multiplex PCR was the method, and the copy in TCRdb shows in-frame clones only, minus some. V and J calls and clone size come straight from that table; D and trimming were deduced from the DNA. This table has over 110,000 clones, under 90% appearing once. This clone occurred once. Its antigen is still unknown.

The sequencing input was PBMCs. The clonotype was recovered from a man in his forties in good health and CMV-seronegative. The chain carries TRBV14 and TRBJ2-3, with TRBD2 identical over 15 bases. The CDR3 region has the DNA TGTGCCAGCAGCCAAGGCATACCGGGACTAGCGGGGGGCGGCATGGGGGATACGCAGTATTTT. It codes for CASSQGIPGLAGGGMGDTQYF.